The 4 T cell receptor beta chains in this list originate from one sample, sequenced in a study of cytomegalovirus exposure and HLA in healthy donors. PCR used 60 Vbeta primers and 13 Jbeta primers. Here immunoSEQ multiplex PCR was the method, and the copy in TCRdb shows in-frame clones only, minus some. This table lists approximately 100,000 clones. What was sequenced was PBMCs. The receptor source for this set is a man between 40 and 49 years old in good health and CMV-seronegative.

The rearrangement links TRBV4-2 to TRBJ1-1; D is undetermined. The CDR3 extends over 13 amino acids. Between the trimmed V and J ends, which lost 4 bases and 1 base, there was a span of 7 bases. Germline CDR1 and CDR2: LGHNA and YNFKEQ. CDR3 nucleotide sequence: TGTGCCAGCAGCCCCGGAGGGAACACTGAAGCTTTCTTT. Its protein is CASSPGGNTEAFF.

The J gene is TRBJ1-1, the V gene TRBV9; possible D gene TRBD1, 6 bases. The length of the CDR3 is 14 residues. Germline CDR1 is SGDLS and CDR2 is YYNGEE. Trimming pared 4 bases from V and 2 bases from J, leaving 12 bases between. For the CDR3, the DNA is TGTGCCAGCAGCCCCTGGACAGAAAACACTGAAGCTTTCTTT. It encodes CASSPWTENTEAFF.

J is TRBJ2-3 and V is TRBV19; 7 bases line up with TRBD2. This CDR3 contains 17 residues. The germline gives CDR1 LNHDA, CDR2 SQIVND (reference sequence). V trimming: 0 bases; J trimming: 6 bases; junction bases outside the gene matches: 12. CDR3 sequence reads: CASSIEASGSGYDTQYF. The DNA for the CDR3 is TGTGCCAGTAGTATAGAGGCTAGCGGAAGCGGATATGATACGCAGTATTTT.

This chain uses TRBV27 with TRBJ2-7; 7 bases are a match to TRBD1. The CDR3 loop spans 14 amino acids. Trimming removed 10 bases from V and 6 bases from J; junction bases left unmatched: 15. Germline assignment: CDR1 MNHEY and CDR2 SMNVEV (reference sequence). The CDR3 spells CATAPTGAIFEQYF. In DNA form, the CDR3 reads TGTGCCACTGCCCCAACAGGGGCGATCTTCGAGCAGTACTTC.